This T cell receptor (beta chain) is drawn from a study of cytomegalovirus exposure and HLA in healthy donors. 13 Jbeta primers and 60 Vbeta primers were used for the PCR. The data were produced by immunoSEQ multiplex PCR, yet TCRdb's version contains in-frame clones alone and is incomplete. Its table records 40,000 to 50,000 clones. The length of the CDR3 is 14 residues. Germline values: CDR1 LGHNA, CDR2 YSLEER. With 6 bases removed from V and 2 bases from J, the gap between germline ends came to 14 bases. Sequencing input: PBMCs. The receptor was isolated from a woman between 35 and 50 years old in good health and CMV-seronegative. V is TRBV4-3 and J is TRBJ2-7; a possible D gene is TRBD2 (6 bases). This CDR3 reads CASSGGFGAYEQYF. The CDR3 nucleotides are TGCGCCAGCAGTGGAGGGTTTGGCGCCTACGAGCAGTACTTC.